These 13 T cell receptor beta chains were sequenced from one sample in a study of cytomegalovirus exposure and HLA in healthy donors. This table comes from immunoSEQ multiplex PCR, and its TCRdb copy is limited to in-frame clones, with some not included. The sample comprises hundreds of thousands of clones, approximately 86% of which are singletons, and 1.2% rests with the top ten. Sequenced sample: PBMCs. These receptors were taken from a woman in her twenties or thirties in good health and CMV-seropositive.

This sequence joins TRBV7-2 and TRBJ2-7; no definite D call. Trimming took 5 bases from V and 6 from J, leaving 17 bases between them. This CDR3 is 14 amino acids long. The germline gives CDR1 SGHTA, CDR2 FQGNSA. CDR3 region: CASSPELGWLEQYF. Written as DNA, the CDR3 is TGTGCCAGCAGCCCGGAGCTCGGATGGCTCGAGCAGTACTTC.

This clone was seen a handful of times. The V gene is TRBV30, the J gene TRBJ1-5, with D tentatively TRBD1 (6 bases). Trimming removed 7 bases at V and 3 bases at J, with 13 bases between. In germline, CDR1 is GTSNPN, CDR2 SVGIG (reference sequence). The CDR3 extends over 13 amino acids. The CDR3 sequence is CALAQGSNQPQHF. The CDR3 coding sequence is TGTGCCTTAGCTCAGGGGTCCAATCAGCCCCAGCATTTT.

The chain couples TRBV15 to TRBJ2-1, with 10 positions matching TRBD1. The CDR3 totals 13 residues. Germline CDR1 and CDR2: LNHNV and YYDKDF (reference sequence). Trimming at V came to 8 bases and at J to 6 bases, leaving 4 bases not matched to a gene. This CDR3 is CATGTGEFNEQFF. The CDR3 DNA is TGTGCCACCGGGACAGGGGAATTCAATGAGCAGTTCTTC.

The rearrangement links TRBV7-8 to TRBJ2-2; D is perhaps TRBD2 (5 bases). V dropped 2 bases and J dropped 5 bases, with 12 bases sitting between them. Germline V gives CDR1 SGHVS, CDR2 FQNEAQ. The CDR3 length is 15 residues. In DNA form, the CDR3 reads TGTGCCAGCAGCTTACGGAGACTACTAACCGGGGAGCTGTTTTTT. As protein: CASSLRRLLTGELFF.

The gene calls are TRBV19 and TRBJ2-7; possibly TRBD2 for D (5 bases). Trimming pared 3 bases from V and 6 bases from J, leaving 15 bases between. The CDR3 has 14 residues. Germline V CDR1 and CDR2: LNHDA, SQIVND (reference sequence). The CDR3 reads CASSISAAGSEQYF. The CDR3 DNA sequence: TGTGCCAGTAGTATTTCTGCCGCGGGTTCCGAGCAGTACTTC.

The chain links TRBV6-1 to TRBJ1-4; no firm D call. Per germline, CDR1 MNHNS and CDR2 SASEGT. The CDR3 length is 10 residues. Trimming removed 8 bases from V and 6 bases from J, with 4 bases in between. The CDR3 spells CASRDEKLFF. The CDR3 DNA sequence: TGTGCCAGCCGGGATGAAAAACTGTTTTTT.

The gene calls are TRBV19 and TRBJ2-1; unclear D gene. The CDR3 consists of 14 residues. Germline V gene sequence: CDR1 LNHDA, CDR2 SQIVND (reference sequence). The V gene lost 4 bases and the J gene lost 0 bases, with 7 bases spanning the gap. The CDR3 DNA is TGTGCCAGTAGTAACACGGGCTCCTACAATGAGCAGTTCTTC. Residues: CASSNTGSYNEQFF.

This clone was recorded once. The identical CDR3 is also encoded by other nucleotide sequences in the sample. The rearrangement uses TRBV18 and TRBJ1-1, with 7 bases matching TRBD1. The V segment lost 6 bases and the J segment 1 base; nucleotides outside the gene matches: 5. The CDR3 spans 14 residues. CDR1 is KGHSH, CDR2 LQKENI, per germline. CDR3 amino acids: CASSLGQTNTEAFF. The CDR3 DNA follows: TGTGCCAGCTCCCTGGGACAGACGAACACTGAAGCTTTCTTT.

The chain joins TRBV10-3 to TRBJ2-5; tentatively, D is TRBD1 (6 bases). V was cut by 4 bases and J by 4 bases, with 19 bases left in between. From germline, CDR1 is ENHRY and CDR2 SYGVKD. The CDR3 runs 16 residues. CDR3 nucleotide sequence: TGTGCCATCAGTGCTAATTCCGGGACACCACGAGAGACCCAGTACTTC. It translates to CAISANSGTPRETQYF.

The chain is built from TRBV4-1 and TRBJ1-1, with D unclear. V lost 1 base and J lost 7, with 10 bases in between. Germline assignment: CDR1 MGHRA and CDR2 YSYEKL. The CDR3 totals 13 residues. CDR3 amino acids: CASSQASSFEAFF. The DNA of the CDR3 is TGCGCCAGCAGCCAAGCGTCGAGTTTTGAAGCTTTCTTT.

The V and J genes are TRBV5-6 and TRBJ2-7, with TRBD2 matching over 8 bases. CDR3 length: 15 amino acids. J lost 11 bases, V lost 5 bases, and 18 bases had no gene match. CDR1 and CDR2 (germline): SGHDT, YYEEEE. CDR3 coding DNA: TGTGCCAGCAGACCGGGGCCTAGCGGGCCTGGGAGGGAGTACTTC. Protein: CASRPGPSGPGREYF.

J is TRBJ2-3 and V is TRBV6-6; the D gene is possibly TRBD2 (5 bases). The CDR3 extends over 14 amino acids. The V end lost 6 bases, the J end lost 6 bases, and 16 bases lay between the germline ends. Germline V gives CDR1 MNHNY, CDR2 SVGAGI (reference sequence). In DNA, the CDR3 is TGTGCCAGCAGCCCAACCGACCCGGGGGATACGCAGTATTTT. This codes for CASSPTDPGDTQYF.

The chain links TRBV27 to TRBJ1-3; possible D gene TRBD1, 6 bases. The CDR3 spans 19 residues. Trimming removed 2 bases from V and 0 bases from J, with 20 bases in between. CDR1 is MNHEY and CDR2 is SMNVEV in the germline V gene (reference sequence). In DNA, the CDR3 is TGTGCCAGCAGTTTAAGGCCCCCTTTTTGGACAGACTCTGGAAACACCATATATTTT. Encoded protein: CASSLRPPFWTDSGNTIYF.